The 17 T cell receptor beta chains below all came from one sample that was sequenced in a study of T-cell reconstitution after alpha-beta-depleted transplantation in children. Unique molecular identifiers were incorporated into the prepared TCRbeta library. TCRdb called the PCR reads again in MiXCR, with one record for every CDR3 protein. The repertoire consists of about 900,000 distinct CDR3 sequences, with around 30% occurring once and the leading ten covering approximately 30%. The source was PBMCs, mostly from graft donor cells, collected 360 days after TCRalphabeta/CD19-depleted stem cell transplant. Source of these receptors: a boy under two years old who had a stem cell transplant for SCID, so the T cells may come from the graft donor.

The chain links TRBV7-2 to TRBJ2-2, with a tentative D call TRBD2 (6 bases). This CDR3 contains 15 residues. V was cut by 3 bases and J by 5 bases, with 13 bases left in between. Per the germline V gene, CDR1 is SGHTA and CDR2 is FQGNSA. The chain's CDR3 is CASSFGGWRTGELFF. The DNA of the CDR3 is TGTGCCAGCAGCTTCGGAGGGTGGAGAACCGGGGAGCTGTTTTTT.

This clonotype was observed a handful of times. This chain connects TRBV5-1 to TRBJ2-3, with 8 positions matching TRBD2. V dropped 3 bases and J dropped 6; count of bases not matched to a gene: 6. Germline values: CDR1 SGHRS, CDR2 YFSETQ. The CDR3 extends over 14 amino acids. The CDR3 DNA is TGCGCCAGCAGCTCACTAGCGGCGCAGGATACGCAGTATTTT. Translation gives CASSSLAAQDTQYF. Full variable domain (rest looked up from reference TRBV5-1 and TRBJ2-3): KAGVTQTPRYLIKTRGQQVTLSCSPISGHRSVSWYQQTPGQGLQFLFEYFSETQRNKGNFPGRFSGRQFSNSRSEMNVSTLELGDSALYLCASSSLAAQDTQYFGPGTRLTVL.

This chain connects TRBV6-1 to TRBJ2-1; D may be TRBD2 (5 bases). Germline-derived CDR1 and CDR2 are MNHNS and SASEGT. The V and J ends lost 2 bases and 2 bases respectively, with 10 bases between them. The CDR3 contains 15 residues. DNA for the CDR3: TGTGCCAGCAGTGAACTGCGGGTCCCCTACAATGAGCAGTTCTTC. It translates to CASSELRVPYNEQFF.

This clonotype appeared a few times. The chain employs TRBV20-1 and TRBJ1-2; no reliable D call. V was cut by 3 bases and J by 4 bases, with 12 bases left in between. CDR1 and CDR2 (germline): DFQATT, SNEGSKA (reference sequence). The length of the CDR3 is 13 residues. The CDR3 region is CSARDPGVYGYTF. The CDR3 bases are TGCAGTGCTAGGGACCCCGGGGTCTATGGCTACACCTTC.

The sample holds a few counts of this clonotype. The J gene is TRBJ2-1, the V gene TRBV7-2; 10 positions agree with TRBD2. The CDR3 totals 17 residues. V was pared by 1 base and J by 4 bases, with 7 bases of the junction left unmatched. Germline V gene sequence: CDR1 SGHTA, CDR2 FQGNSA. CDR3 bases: TGTGCCAGCAGCTTAGTCGTGCTAGCGGGGGAGTACAATGAGCAGTTCTTC. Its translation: CASSLVVLAGEYNEQFF. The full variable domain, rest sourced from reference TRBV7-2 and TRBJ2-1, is GAGVSQSPSNKVTEKGKDVELRCDPISGHTALYWYRQSLGQGLEFLIYFQGNSAPDKSGLPSDRFSAERTGGSVSTLTIQRTQQEDSAVYLCASSLVVLAGEYNEQFFGPGTRLTVL.

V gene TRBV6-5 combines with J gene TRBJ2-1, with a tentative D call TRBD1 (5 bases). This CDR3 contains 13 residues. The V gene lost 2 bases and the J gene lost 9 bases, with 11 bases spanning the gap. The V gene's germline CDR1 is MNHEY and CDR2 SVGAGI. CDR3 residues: CASSYGRAFEQFF. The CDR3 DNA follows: TGTGCCAGCAGTTACGGCAGGGCATTTGAGCAGTTCTTC.

Here the CDR3 DNA reads TGTGCCAGCAGTCCCAAGCCCCACATCACAGATACGCAGTATTTT. This encodes CASSPKPHITDTQYF. The rearrangement links TRBV12-3 or TRBV12-4 to TRBJ2-3, with D unresolved. The V end was cut by 5 bases, the J end by 2 bases, with 14 bases between. The CDR3 loop spans 15 amino acids.

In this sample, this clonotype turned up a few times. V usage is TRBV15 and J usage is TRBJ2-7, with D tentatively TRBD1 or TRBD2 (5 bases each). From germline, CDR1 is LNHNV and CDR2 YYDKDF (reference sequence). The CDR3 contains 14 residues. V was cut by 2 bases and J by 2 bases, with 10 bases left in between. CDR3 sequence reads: CATSRNPGPYEQYF. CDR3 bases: TGTGCCACCAGCAGAAATCCGGGACCCTACGAGCAGTACTTC.

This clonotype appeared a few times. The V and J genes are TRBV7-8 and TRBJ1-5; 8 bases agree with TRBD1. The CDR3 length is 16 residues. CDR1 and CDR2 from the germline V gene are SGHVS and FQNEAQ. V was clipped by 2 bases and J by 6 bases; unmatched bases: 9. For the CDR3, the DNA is TGTGCCAGCAGCTTAAGACGGACAGGGAGGGCTCAGCCCCAGCATTTT. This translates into CASSLRRTGRAQPQHF.

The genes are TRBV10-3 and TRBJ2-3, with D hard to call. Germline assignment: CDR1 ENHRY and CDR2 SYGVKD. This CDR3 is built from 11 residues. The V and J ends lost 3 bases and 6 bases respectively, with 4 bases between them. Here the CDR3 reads CAISDYDTQYF. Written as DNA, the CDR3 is TGTGCCATCAGTGATTACGATACGCAGTATTTT.

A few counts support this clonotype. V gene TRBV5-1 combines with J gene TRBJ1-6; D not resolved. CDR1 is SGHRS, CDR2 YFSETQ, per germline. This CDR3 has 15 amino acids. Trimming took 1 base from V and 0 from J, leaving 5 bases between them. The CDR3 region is CASSLWGSYNSPLHF. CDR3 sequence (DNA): TGCGCCAGCAGCTTGTGGGGCTCCTATAATTCACCCCTCCACTTT.

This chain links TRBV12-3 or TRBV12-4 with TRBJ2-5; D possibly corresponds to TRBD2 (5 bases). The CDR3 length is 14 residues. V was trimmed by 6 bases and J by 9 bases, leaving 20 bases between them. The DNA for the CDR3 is TGTGCCAGCAGATCCGTTTTGAGGGCCGAGGCCCAGTACTTC. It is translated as CASRSVLRAEAQYF.

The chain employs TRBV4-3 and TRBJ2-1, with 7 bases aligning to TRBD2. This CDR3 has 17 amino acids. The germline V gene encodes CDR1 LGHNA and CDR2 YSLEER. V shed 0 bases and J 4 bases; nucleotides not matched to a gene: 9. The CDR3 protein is CASSQEGWGGGYNEQFF. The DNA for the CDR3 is TGCGCCAGCAGCCAAGAAGGTTGGGGCGGGGGTTACAATGAGCAGTTCTTC.

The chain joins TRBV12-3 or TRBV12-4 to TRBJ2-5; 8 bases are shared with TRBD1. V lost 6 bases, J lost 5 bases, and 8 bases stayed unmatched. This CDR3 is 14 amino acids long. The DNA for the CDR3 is TGTGCCAGCAGGCGACAGGGGATCCAGGAGACCCAGTACTTC. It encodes CASRRQGIQETQYF.

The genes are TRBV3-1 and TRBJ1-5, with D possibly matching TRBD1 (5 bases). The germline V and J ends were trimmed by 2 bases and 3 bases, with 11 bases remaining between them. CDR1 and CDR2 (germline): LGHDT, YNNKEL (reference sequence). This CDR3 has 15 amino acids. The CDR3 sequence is CASSQSRGHNQPQHF. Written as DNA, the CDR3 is TGTGCCAGCAGCCAAAGTAGGGGCCACAATCAGCCCCAGCATTTT. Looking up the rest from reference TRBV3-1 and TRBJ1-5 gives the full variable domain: DTAVSQTPKYLVTQMGNDKSIKCEQNLGHDTMYWYKQDSKKFLKIMFSYNNKELIINETVPNRFSPKSPDKAHLNLHINSLELGDSAVYFCASSQSRGHNQPQHFGDGTRLSIL.

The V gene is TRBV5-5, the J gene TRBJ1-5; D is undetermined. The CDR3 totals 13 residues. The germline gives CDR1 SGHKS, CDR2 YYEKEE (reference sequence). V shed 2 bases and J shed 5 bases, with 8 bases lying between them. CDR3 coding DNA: TGTGCCAGCAGCTTTACAGTACATCAGCCCCAGCATTTT. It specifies CASSFTVHQPQHF.

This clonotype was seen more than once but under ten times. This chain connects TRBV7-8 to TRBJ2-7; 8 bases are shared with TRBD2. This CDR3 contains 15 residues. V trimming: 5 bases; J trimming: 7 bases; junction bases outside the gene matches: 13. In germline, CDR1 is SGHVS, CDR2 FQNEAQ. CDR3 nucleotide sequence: TGTGCCAGCAGCCCGGCGGCTAGCGGGTTAGGGGAGCAGTACTTC. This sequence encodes CASSPAASGLGEQYF.